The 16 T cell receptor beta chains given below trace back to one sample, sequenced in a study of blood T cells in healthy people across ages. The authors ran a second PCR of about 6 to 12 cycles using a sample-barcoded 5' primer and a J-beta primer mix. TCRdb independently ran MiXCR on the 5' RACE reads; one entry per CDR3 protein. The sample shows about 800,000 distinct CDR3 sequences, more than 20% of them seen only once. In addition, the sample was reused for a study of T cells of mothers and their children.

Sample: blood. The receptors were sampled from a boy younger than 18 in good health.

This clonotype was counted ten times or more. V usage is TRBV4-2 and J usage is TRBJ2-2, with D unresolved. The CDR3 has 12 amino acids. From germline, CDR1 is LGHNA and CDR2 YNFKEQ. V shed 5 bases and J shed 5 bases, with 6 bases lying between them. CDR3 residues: CASSFVTGELFF. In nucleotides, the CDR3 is TGTGCCAGCAGCTTTGTAACCGGGGAGCTGTTTTTT.

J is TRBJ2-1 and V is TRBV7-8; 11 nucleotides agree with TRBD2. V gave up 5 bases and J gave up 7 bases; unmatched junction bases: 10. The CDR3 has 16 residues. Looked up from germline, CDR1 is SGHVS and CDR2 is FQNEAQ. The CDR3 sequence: CASSPHVAGGSNEQFF. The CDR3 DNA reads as TGTGCCAGCAGCCCCCATGTAGCGGGGGGGTCTAATGAGCAGTTCTTC.

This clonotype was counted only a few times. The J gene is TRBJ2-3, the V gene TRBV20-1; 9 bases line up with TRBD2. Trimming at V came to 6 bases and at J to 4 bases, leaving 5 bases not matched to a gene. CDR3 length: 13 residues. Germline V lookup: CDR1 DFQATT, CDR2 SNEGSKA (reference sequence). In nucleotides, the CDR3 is TGCAGTGCCACTAGCGGGCTAGCAGATACGCAGTATTTT. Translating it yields CSATSGLADTQYF.

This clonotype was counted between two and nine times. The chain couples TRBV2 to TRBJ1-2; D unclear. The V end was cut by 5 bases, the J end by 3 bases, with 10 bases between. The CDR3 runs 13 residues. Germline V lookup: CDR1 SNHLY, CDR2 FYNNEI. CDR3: CASSQQQYYGYTF. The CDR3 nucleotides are TGTGCCAGCAGTCAACAGCAATACTATGGCTACACCTTC. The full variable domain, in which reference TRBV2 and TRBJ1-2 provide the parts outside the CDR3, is EPEVTQTPSHQVTQMGQEVILRCVPISNHLYFYWYRQILGQKVEFLVSFYNNEISEKSEIFDDQFSVERPDGSNFTLKIRSTKLEDSAMYFCASSQQQYYGYTFGSGTRLTVV.

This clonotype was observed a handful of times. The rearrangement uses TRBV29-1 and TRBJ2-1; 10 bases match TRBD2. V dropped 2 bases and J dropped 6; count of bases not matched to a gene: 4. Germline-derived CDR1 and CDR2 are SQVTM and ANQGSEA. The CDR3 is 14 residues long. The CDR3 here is CSVETSSGSNEQFF. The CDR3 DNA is TGCAGCGTTGAAACGTCTAGCGGGAGCAATGAGCAGTTCTTC.

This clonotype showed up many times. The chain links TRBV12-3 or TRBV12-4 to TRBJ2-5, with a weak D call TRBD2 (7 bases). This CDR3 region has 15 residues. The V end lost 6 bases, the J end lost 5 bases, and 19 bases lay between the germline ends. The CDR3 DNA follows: TGTGCCAGCAGACCAACCGGGGGGCCGGGGGAGACCCAGTACTTC. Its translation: CASRPTGGPGETQYF.

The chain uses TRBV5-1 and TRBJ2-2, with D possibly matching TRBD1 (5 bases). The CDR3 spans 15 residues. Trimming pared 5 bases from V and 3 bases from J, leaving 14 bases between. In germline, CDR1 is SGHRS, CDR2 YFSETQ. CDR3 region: CASRWTRADTGELFF. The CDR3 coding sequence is TGCGCCAGCAGGTGGACAAGGGCGGACACCGGGGAGCTGTTTTTT.

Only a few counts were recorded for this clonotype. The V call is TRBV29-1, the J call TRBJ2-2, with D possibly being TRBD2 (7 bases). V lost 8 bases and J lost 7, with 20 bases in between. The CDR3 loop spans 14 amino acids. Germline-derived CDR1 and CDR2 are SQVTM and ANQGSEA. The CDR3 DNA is TGCAGCCCCAGAGGGGGGGCCCGAGGCGGGGAGCTGTTTTTT. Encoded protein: CSPRGGARGGELFF.

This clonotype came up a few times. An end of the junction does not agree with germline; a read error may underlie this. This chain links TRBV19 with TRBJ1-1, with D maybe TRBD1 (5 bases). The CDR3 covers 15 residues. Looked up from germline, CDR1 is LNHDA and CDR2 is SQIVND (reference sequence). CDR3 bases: TGTGCCTGTAGTGCCACGTCCGCGGGGCACACTGAAGCTTTCTTT. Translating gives CACSATSAGHTEAFF.

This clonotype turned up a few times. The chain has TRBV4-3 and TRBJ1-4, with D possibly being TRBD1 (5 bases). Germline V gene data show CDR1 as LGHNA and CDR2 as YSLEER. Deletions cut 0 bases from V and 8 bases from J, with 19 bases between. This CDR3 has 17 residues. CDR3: CASSQDDPGLGGEKLFF. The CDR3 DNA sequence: TGCGCCAGCAGCCAAGATGATCCGGGACTCGGTGGGGAAAAACTGTTTTTT.

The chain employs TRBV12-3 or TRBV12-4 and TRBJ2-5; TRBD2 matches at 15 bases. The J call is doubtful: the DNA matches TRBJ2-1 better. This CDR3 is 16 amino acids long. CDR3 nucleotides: TGTGCCAGCAGTTTAAGGACTAGCGGGAGGGTTGGTGAGCAGTTCTTC. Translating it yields CASSLRTSGRVGEQFF.

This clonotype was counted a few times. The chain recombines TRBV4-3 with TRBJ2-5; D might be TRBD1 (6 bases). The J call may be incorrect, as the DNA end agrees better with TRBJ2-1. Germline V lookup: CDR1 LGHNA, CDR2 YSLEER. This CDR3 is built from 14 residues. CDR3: CASSQARTADEQFF. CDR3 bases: TGCGCCAGCAGCCAAGCTAGGACAGCGGATGAGCAGTTCTTC.

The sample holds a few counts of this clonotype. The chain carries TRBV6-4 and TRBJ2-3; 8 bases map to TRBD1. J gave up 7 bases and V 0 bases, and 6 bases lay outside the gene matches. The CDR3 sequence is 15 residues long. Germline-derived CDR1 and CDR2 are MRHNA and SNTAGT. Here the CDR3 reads CASSDSGQARNTQYF. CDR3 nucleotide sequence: TGTGCCAGCAGTGACTCGGGACAGGCTCGGAATACGCAGTATTTT.

The CDR3 here is CASSQETALGAGAFF. The CDR3 bases are TGTGCCAGCAGCCAAGAGACCGCCTTGGGAGCGGGAGCTTTCTTT. This chain joins TRBV3-1 and TRBJ1-1; no definite D call. Between the trimmed V and J ends, which lost 0 bases and 10 bases, there was a span of 18 bases. The CDR3 runs 15 residues. Germline V lookup: CDR1 LGHDT, CDR2 YNNKEL (reference sequence).

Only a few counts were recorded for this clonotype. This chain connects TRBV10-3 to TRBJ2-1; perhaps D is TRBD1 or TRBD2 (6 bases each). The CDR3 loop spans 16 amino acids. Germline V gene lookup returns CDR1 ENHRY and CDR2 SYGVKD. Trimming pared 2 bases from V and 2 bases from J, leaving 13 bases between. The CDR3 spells CAISELGGTTYNEQFF. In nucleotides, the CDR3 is TGTGCCATCAGTGAGCTCGGGGGCACGACCTACAATGAGCAGTTCTTC.

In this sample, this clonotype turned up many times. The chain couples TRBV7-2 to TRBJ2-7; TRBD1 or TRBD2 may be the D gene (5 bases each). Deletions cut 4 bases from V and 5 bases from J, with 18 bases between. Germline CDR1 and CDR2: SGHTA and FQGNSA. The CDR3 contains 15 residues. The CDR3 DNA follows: TGTGCCAGCAGCTACTCCTTCGGGGCCGTCCACGAGCAGTACTTC. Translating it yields CASSYSFGAVHEQYF. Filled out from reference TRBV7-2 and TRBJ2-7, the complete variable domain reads GAGVSQSPSNKVTEKGKDVELRCDPISGHTALYWYRQSLGQGLEFLIYFQGNSAPDKSGLPSDRFSAERTGGSVSTLTIQRTQQEDSAVYLCASSYSFGAVHEQYFGPGTRLTVT.